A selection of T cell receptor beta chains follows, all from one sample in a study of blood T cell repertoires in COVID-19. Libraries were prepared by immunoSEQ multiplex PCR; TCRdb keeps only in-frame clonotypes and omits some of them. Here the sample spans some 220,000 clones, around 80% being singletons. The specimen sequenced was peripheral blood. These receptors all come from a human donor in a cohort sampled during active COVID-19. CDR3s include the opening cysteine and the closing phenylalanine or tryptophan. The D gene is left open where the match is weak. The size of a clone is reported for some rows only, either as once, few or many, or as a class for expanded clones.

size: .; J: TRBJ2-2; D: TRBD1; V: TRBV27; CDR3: CASSRDRNTGELFF; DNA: TGTGCCAGCAGCCGGGACAGGAACACCGGGGAGCTGTTTTTT
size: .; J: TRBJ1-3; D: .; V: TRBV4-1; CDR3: CASSQEEGSRSGNTIYF; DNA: TGCGCCAGCAGCCAAGAAGAGGGTTCGAGAAGTGGAAACACCATATATTTT
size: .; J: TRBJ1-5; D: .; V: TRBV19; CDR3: CASSIVGGEKDQPQHF; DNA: TGTGCCAGTAGTATTGTTGGAGGGGAAAAAGATCAGCCCCAGCATTTT
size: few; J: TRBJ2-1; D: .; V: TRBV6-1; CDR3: CASSGSGRGTYNEQFF; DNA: TGTGCCAGCAGTGGATCGGGTCGCGGGACCTACAATGAGCAGTTCTTC
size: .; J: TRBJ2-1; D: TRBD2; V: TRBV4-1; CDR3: CASSQDAPSGRERNEQFF; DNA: TGCGCCAGCAGCCAAGATGCCCCTAGCGGGAGGGAGCGGAATGAGCAGTTCTTC
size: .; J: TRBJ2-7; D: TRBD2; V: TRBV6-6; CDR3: CASSGVTSGTDEQYF; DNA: TGTGCCAGCAGTGGGGTGACTAGCGGAACTGACGAGCAGTACTTC
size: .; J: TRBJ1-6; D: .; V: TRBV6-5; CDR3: CASSYHNSRLPLHF; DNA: TGTGCCAGCAGTTACCACAATTCCCGATTGCCCCTCCACTTT
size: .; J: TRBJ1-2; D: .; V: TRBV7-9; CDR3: CASSYGLLSRYTF; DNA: TGTGCCAGCAGCTATGGGCTCCTTTCACGCTACACCTTC
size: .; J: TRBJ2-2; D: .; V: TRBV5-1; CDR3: CASSLPGLTGELFF; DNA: TGCGCCAGCAGCTTACCAGGGTTGACCGGGGAGCTGTTTTTT
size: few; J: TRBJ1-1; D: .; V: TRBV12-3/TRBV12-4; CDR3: CASSLGDGEAFF; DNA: TGTGCCAGCAGTTTAGGAGATGGTGAAGCTTTCTTT